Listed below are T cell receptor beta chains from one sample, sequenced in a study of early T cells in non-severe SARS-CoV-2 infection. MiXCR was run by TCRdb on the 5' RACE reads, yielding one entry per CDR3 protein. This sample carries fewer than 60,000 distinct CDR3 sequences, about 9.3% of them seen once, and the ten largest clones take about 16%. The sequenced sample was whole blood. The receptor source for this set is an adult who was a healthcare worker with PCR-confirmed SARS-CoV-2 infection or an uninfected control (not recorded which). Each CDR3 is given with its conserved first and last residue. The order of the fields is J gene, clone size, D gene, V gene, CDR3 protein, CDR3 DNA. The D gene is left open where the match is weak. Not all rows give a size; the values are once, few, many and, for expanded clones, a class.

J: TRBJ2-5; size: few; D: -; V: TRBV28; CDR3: CASLQASRETQYF; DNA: TGTGCCAGCCTACAAGCCTCCAGGGAGACCCAGTACTTC
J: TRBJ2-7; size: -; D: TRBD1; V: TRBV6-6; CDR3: CASSYPSQGPSSGSYEQYF; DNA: TGTGCCAGCAGTTACCCCTCACAGGGGCCCAGCTCAGGCTCCTACGAGCAGTACTTC
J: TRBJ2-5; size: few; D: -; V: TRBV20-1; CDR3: CSARDGGAAVQETQYF; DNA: TGCAGTGCTAGAGATGGAGGGGCAGCCGTTCAAGAGACCCAGTACTTC
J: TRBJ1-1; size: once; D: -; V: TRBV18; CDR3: CASSPQGRAEAFF; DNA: TGTGCCAGCTCACCACAGGGTCGGGCTGAAGCTTTCTTT
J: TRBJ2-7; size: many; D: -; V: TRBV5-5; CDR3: CASSLRGIGSRYEQYF; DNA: TGTGCCAGCAGCTTGCGGGGGATTGGCTCCCGCTACGAGCAGTACTTC
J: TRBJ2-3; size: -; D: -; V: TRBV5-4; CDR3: CASSPRTPPTQYF; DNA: TGTGCCAGCAGCCCGAGGACTCCCCCCACGCAGTATTTT
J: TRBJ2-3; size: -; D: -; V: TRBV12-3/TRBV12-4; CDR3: CASSCWGPGTDTQYF; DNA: TGTGCCAGCAGTTGTTGGGGGCCTGGCACAGATACGCAGTATTTT
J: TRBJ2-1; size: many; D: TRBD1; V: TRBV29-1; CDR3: CSVDRGPYNEQFF; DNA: TGCAGCGTCGACAGGGGGCCCTACAATGAGCAGTTCTTC
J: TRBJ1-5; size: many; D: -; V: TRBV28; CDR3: CASSLSSRLNQPQHF; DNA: TGTGCCAGCAGTTTATCCAGCCGCCTAAATCAGCCCCAGCATTTT
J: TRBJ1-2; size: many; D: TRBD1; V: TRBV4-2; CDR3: CASSQGTGGNDYGYTF; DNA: TGTGCCAGCAGCCAAGGGACAGGGGGCAATGACTATGGCTACACCTTC
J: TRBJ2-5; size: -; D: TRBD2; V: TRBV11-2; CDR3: CASSLSVPASIKTSRSRGETQYF; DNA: TGTGCCAGCAGCTTATCCGTCCCCGCAAGCATAAAGACTAGCCGCTCTCGGGGGGAGACCCAGTACTTC
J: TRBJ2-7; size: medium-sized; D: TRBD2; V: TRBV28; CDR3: CASSSLSGSLYEQYF; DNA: TGTGCCAGCAGTTCCCTTAGCGGGAGCCTCTACGAGCAGTACTTC
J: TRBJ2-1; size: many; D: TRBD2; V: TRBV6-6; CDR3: CASSHGLAGGNEQFF; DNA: TGTGCCAGCAGTCACGGACTAGCGGGAGGGAATGAGCAGTTCTTC
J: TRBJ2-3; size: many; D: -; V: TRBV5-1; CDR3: CASAPTTRDTQYF; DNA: TGCGCCAGCGCCCCCACAACTAGGGATACGCAGTATTTT
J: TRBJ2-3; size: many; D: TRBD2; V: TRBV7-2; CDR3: CASSLRRGVPLAGSDTQYF; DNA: TGTGCCAGCAGCTTAAGGAGGGGGGTCCCACTAGCGGGATCAGATACGCAGTATTTT
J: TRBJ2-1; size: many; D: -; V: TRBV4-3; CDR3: CASSQGRTTNEQFF; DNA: TGCGCCAGCAGCCAAGGAAGGACCACCAATGAGCAGTTCTTC
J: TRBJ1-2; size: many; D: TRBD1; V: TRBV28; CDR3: CASREGQGGNYGYTF; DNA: TGTGCCAGCAGAGAGGGACAGGGCGGCAACTATGGCTACACCTTC
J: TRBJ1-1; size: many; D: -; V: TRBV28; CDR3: CASSLPFDHSTEAFF; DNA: TGTGCCAGCAGTTTGCCCTTTGACCACAGCACTGAAGCTTTCTTT
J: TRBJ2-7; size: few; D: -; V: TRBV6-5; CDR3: CASSPGTEKQYF; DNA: TGTGCCAGTAGCCCCGGTACTGAGAAGCAGTACTTC
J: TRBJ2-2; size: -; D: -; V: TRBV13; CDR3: CASSLTAGELFF; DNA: TGTGCCAGCAGCTTGACCGCCGGGGAGCTGTTTTTT
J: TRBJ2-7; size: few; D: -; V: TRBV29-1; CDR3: CSVKGLDFYEQYF; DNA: TGCAGCGTTAAGGGGCTGGATTTTTACGAGCAGTACTTC
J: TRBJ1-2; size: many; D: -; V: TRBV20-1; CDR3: CSAREVGGYGYTF; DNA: TGCAGTGCTAGAGAAGTGGGAGGCTATGGCTACACCTTC
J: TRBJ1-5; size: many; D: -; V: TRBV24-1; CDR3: CATSDYSTQPQHF; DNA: TGTGCCACCAGTGATTATTCCACTCAGCCCCAGCATTTT
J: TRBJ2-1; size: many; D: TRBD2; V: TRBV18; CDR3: CASSLSAGPYNEQFF; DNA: TGTGCCAGCTCACTATCAGCGGGACCCTACAATGAGCAGTTCTTC
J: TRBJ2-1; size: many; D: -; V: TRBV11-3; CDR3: CASGRGTNEQFF; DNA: TGTGCCAGCGGTCGTGGGACCAATGAGCAGTTCTTC
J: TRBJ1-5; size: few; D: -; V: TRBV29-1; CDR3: CSVTDSINQPQHF; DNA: TGCAGCGTCACAGACAGCATCAATCAGCCCCAGCATTTT
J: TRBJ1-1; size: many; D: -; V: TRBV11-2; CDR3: CASSPGGGWDTEAFF; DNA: TGTGCCAGCAGCCCTGGGGGGGGATGGGACACTGAAGCTTTCTTT
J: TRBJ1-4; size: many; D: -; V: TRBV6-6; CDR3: CASIGQTNEKLFF; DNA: TGTGCCAGCATTGGCCAAACTAATGAAAAACTGTTTTTT
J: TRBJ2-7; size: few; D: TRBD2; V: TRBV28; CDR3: CATLAGGPFEQYF; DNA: TGTGCCACCTTAGCGGGAGGGCCCTTCGAGCAGTACTTC
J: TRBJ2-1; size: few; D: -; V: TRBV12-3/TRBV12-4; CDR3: CASLWGDNSYNEQFF; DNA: TGTGCCAGCCTATGGGGGGATAACTCCTACAATGAGCAGTTCTTC
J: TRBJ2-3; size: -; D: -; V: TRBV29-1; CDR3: CSVDSRAGILDTQYF; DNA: TGCAGCGTTGATTCTCGGGCAGGGATCTTGGATACGCAGTATTTT
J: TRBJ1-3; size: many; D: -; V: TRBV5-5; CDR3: CASSLGHRASGNTIYF; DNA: TGTGCCAGCAGCCTCGGCCACAGGGCCTCTGGAAACACCATATATTTT
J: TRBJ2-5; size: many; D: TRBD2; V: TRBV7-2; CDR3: CASSRGTREETQYF; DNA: TGTGCCAGCAGCCGGGGGACTAGAGAAGAGACCCAGTACTTC
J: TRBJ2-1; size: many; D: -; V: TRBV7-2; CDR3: CASSFPPGSVKGNEQFF; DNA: TGTGCCAGCAGCTTCCCCCCGGGGAGCGTAAAGGGTAATGAGCAGTTCTTC
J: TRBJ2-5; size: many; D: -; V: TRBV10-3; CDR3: CAISPLGETQYF; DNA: TGTGCCATCAGCCCCTTAGGGGAGACCCAGTACTTC
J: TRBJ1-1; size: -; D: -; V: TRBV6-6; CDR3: CASSSRQENTEAFF; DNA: TGTGCCAGCTCATCTCGACAGGAGAACACTGAAGCTTTCTTT
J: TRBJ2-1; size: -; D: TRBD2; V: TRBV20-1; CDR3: CSAPGTSLDEQFF; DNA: TGCAGTGCTCCAGGGACTAGCCTAGATGAGCAGTTCTTC
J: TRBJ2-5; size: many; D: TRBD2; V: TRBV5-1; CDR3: CASSPTPGTSDVFSSETQYF; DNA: TGCGCCAGCAGCCCAACCCCCGGGACTAGCGATGTCTTTTCTTCAGAGACCCAGTACTTC
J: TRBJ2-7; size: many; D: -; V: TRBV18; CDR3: CASSPGVANEQYF; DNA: TGTGCCAGCTCACCAGGGGTGGCCAACGAGCAGTACTTC
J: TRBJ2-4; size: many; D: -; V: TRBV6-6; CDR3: CASSYSGTAKNIQYF; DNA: TGTGCCAGCAGTTACTCCGGGACTGCAAAAAACATTCAGTACTTC
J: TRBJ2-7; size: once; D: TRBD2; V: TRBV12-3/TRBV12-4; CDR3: CASSLSGRALDYEQYF; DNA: TGTGCCAGCAGTTTAAGCGGGAGGGCTTTGGACTACGAGCAGTACTTC
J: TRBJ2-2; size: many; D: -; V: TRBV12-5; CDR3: CASGLVLGTTGELFF; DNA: TGTGCTAGTGGTTTGGTGCTAGGGACGACCGGGGAGCTGTTTTTT
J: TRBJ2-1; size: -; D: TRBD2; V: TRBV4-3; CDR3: CASSQDGVGRATYNEQFF; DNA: TGCGCCAGCAGCCAAGATGGGGTCGGGAGGGCTACCTACAATGAGCAGTTCTTC
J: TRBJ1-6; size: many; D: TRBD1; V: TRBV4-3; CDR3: CASSQEGQGNSPLHF; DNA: TGCGCCAGCAGCCAAGAGGGACAGGGTAATTCACCCCTCCACTTT
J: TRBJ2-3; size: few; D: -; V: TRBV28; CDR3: CASSHPDTQYF; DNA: TGTGCCAGCAGTCACCCGGATACGCAGTATTTT
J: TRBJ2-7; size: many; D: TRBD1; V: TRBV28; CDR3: CASSLWVLQGDQSYEQYF; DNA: TGTGCCAGCAGTTTATGGGTTCTCCAGGGGGATCAGTCCTACGAGCAGTACTTC
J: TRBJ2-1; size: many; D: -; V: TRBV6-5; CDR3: CASSYSDRSEQFF; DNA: TGTGCCAGCAGTTACTCCGACAGGTCTGAGCAGTTCTTC